The 29 T cell receptor beta chains below all came from one sample that was sequenced in a study of blood T cell repertoires in COVID-19. Clones were read by immunoSEQ multiplex PCR, and TCRdb kept only the in-frame ones, dropping some. The table includes 90,000 to 130,000 clones, roughly 85% detected once. The sequenced sample was peripheral blood. Receptor source: a man in his forties or fifties with acute or convalescent COVID-19.

This chain uses TRBV6-5 with TRBJ2-7; D unresolved. The CDR3 contains 13 residues. Germline V lookup: CDR1 MNHEY, CDR2 SVGAGI. V was clipped by 4 bases and J by 7 bases, with 14 bases between them. The CDR3 DNA is TGTGCCAGCAGTTCCTCGGGCCTTCGGGAGCAGTACTTC. Residues: CASSSSGLREQYF.

This chain uses TRBV3-1 (or the pseudogene TRBV3-2) with TRBJ2-5; D might be TRBD2 (6 bases). The CDR3 loop spans 13 amino acids. Deletions cut 4 bases from V and 7 bases from J, with 13 bases between. From germline, CDR1 is LGHDT and CDR2 YNNKEL (reference sequence). The CDR3 DNA reads TGTGCCAGCAGCCTGTCCCGACTAGGGACCCAGTACTTC. Its protein is CASSLSRLGTQYF.

V is TRBV7-2 and J is TRBJ1-6; TRBD1 aligns across 7 bases. This CDR3 region has 14 residues. Germline V gene sequence: CDR1 SGHTA, CDR2 FQGNSA. Losses at the gene ends were 1 base for V and 9 bases for J; bases not matched to a gene: 3. CDR3 nucleotide sequence: TGTGCCAGCAGCTTAGGACAGGGCACTTCACCCCTCCACTTT. Protein product: CASSLGQGTSPLHF.

The chain employs TRBV6-2 or TRBV6-3 and TRBJ1-5, with D tentatively TRBD1 (5 bases). The germline V gene encodes CDR1 MNHEY and CDR2 SVGEGT. The CDR3 runs to 14 residues. V lost 0 bases and J lost 5, with 8 bases in between. CDR3 sequence: CASSYSDTYQPQHF. CDR3 sequence (DNA): TGTGCCAGCAGTTACTCGGACACGTATCAGCCCCAGCATTTT.

The chain couples TRBV28 to TRBJ2-7; 7 nucleotides line up with TRBD1. The V segment lost 3 bases and the J segment 0 bases; nucleotides outside the gene matches: 2. The CDR3 totals 14 residues. The germline V gene encodes CDR1 MDHEN and CDR2 SYDVKM. The CDR3 loop is CASSFHRGSYEQYF. CDR3 coding DNA: TGTGCCAGCAGTTTCCACAGGGGCTCCTACGAGCAGTACTTC.

The J gene is TRBJ1-1, the V gene TRBV6-6, with a weak D call TRBD1 (6 bases). The CDR3 has 16 residues. Germline values: CDR1 MNHNY, CDR2 SVGAGI (reference sequence). V lost 8 bases, J lost 3 bases, and 22 bases lay in between. The CDR3, as DNA: TGTGCCAGCCCCCCAAGGGGGATTGATTATGACACTGAAGCTTTCTTT. Protein: CASPPRGIDYDTEAFF.

The gene calls are TRBV18 and TRBJ2-2, with TRBD1 matching 12 bases. Germline assignment: CDR1 KGHSH and CDR2 LQKENI. The CDR3 runs to 15 residues. V lost 7 bases, J lost 4 bases, and 4 bases stayed unmatched. As DNA, the CDR3 is TGTGCCAGCTGTTGGGACAGGGGGCCCACCGGGGAGCTGTTTTTT. Amino acid sequence: CASCWDRGPTGELFF.

The chain is built from TRBV6-5 and TRBJ2-3; 14 bases fit TRBD2. The CDR3 loop spans 15 amino acids. In germline, CDR1 is MNHEY, CDR2 SVGAGI. With V trimmed by 5 bases and J by 8 bases, 6 bases remained unmatched. Here the CDR3 DNA reads TGTGCCAGCAGTACGACTAGCGGGGGGGCGCGTACGCAGTATTTT. This gives the protein CASSTTSGGARTQYF.

This clone came up a few times. V gene TRBV6-2 or TRBV6-3 combines with J gene TRBJ2-7, with 8 bases lining up with TRBD2. With V trimmed by 3 bases and J by 0 bases, 4 bases remained unmatched. The CDR3 runs to 15 residues. Per germline, CDR1 MNHEY and CDR2 SVGEGT. Written as DNA, the CDR3 is TGTGCCAGCAGTTATGGAGCGGGAGTCTCCTACGAGCAGTACTTC. Protein product: CASSYGAGVSYEQYF.

The DNA of the CDR3 is TGTGCCAGCAGCTTAGAGGGGAGGGCCCTGAACACTGAAGCTTTCTTT. This gives the protein CASSLEGRALNTEAFF. The chain recombines TRBV11-2 with TRBJ1-1; no reliable D call. The CDR3 runs to 16 residues. The germline V and J ends were trimmed by 0 bases and 0 bases, with 11 bases remaining between them. Germline assignment: CDR1 SGHAT and CDR2 FQNNGV.

This chain uses TRBV4-3 with TRBJ2-1, with TRBD1 identical over 9 bases. V shed 5 bases and J 3 bases; nucleotides not matched to a gene: 5. This CDR3 has 15 residues. Germline V CDR1 and CDR2: LGHNA, YSLEER. The CDR3 DNA sequence: TGCGCCAGCAGCGCATTGACAGGGGGCTACAATGAGCAGTTCTTC. It translates to CASSALTGGYNEQFF.

The sample holds a few counts of this clone. The rearrangement joins TRBV6-5 to TRBJ2-1, with 12 nucleotides matching TRBD2. V shed 7 bases and J 6 bases; nucleotides not matched to a gene: 7. The CDR3 extends over 15 amino acids. Germline CDR1 reads MNHEY; CDR2 reads SVGAGI. CDR3 sequence reads: CASTVGLAGGNEQFF. The CDR3 bases are TGTGCCAGCACCGTGGGACTAGCGGGCGGCAATGAGCAGTTCTTC.

This clone appeared once. The chain links TRBV11-3 to TRBJ2-1, with TRBD2 matching 13 bases. CDR1 is SGHNT and CDR2 is YENEEA in the germline V gene. The V segment lost 0 bases and the J segment 0 bases; nucleotides outside the gene matches: 5. The CDR3 loop spans 19 amino acids. DNA for the CDR3: TGTGCCAGCAGCTTAGAACTAGCGGGGGGGCGGAGCTCCTACAATGAGCAGTTCTTC. Residues: CASSLELAGGRSSYNEQFF. Full variable domain (rest looked up from reference TRBV11-3 and TRBJ2-1): EAGVVQSPRYKIIEKKQPVAFWCNPISGHNTLYWYLQNLGQGPELLIRYENEEAVDDSQLPKDRFSAERLKGVDSTLKIQPAELGDSAVYLCASSLELAGGRSSYNEQFFGPGTRLTVL.

This chain connects TRBV20-1 to TRBJ1-6; D gene unclear. The CDR3 contains 14 residues. Germline V gene lookup returns CDR1 DFQATT and CDR2 SNEGSKA (reference sequence). Trimming took 3 bases from V and 5 from J, leaving 11 bases between them. The CDR3 sequence: CSASRIRDNSPLHF. DNA of the CDR3: TGCAGTGCTAGTCGGATCCGGGATAATTCACCCCTCCACTTT.

V usage is TRBV5-1 and J usage is TRBJ2-7; 10 nucleotides match TRBD2. This CDR3 spans 14 amino acids. Germline CDR1 is SGHRS and CDR2 is YFSETQ. After removal of 4 bases from V and 4 bases from J, the junction contained 5 bases not matched to a gene. Here the CDR3 reads CASSGDSGGYEQYF. In nucleotides, the CDR3 is TGCGCCAGCAGCGGAGATAGCGGGGGGTACGAGCAGTACTTC.

In this sample, this clone turned up a few times. This chain links TRBV27 with TRBJ1-6, with D hard to call. V was cut by 2 bases and J by 6 bases, with 11 bases left in between. The CDR3 loop spans 15 amino acids. CDR1 and CDR2 (germline): MNHEY, SMNVEV (reference sequence). CDR3 nucleotide sequence: TGTGCCAGCAGTTTAGGTCTACCGATTAATTCACCCCTCCACTTT. It translates to CASSLGLPINSPLHF.

The genes are TRBV7-9 and TRBJ2-2, with TRBD2 as a possible D gene (6 bases). Trimming left V 1 base short and J 0 bases short, with 9 bases between. Germline lookup yields CDR1 SEHNR and CDR2 FQNEAQ (reference sequence). The CDR3 covers 16 residues. CDR3 residues: CASSLGLATNTGELFF. The DNA of the CDR3 is TGTGCCAGCAGCTTAGGGCTAGCGACGAACACCGGGGAGCTGTTTTTT. The full variable domain, its missing parts supplied by reference TRBV7-9 and TRBJ2-2, is DTGVSQNPRHKITKRGQNVTFRCDPISEHNRLYWYRQTLGQGPEFLTYFQNEAQLEKSRLLSDRFSAERPKGSFSTLEIQRTEQGDSAMYLCASSLGLATNTGELFFGEGSRLTVL.

This clone was detected only a few times. This chain links TRBV6-2 or TRBV6-3 with TRBJ2-7; D not resolved. The CDR3 consists of 13 residues. V was clipped by 4 bases and J by 5 bases, with 12 bases between them. Per germline, CDR1 MNHEY and CDR2 SVGEGT. For the CDR3, the DNA is TGTGCCAGCAGTTTCCTAAATATGAACGAGCAGTACTTC. It yields the protein CASSFLNMNEQYF.

CDR3 protein: CAWSALSGRVVNEQYF. CDR3 DNA sequence: TGTGCCTGGAGTGCACTTAGCGGGAGGGTGGTGAACGAGCAGTACTTC. This rearrangement joins TRBV30 to TRBJ2-7; 11 nucleotides agree with TRBD2. The CDR3 spans 16 residues. V shed 1 base, J shed 5 bases, and the junction held 10 bases outside the gene matches. Germline CDR1 GTSNPN, CDR2 SVGIG (reference sequence).

The gene calls are TRBV5-1 and TRBJ1-2; D not certain. Germline values: CDR1 SGHRS, CDR2 YFSETQ. V lost 0 bases and J lost 4, with 7 bases in between. The CDR3 totals 13 residues. CDR3 bases: TGCGCCAGCAGCTTGGAGCGGAGCTATGGCTACACCTTC. Its translation is CASSLERSYGYTF.

The chain links TRBV2 to TRBJ1-3; D possibly corresponds to TRBD1 (5 bases). The CDR3 length is 13 residues. Trimming removed 4 bases at V and 4 bases at J, with 8 bases between. CDR1 and CDR2 (germline): SNHLY, FYNNEI. CDR3 sequence: CASSGTRGNTIYF. The CDR3, as DNA: TGTGCCAGCAGTGGGACACGCGGAAACACCATATATTTT.

This chain joins TRBV6-2 or TRBV6-3 and TRBJ2-3, with 8 positions matching TRBD2. CDR3 size: 15 residues. Looked up from germline, CDR1 is MNHEY and CDR2 is SVGEGT. V shed 2 bases and J 5 bases; nucleotides not matched to a gene: 6. CDR3 sequence reads: CASSYRGGQLDTQYF. CDR3 coding DNA: TGTGCCAGCAGTTACCGCGGGGGGCAATTAGATACGCAGTATTTT.

The V and J genes are TRBV9 and TRBJ2-1; TRBD2 matches at 11 bases. Looked up from germline, CDR1 is SGDLS and CDR2 is YYNGEE. CDR3 length equals 16 residues. J was trimmed by 4 bases and V by 4 bases; bases with no gene match: 7. Written as DNA, the CDR3 is TGTGCCAGCAGCCTAACCGGGACTAGCGGTTACAATGAGCAGTTCTTC. Translating it yields CASSLTGTSGYNEQFF.

The chain carries TRBV7-3 and TRBJ2-6; D uncertain. The germline V gene encodes CDR1 SGHTA and CDR2 FQGTGA. CDR3 length equals 15 residues. The V and J ends lost 3 bases and 0 bases respectively, with 6 bases between them. CDR3 loop: CASSFGFSGANVLTF. CDR3 DNA sequence: TGTGCCAGCAGCTTTGGCTTCTCTGGGGCCAACGTCCTGACTTTC.

The V call is TRBV6-2 or TRBV6-3, the J call TRBJ2-3; tentatively, D is TRBD1 (6 bases). Germline-derived CDR1 and CDR2 are MNHEY and SVGEGT. This CDR3 spans 16 amino acids. V was cut by 6 bases and J by 1 base, with 17 bases left in between. CDR3 bases: TGTGCCAGCAGCTGGATGAGGGGGTTACGCACAGATACGCAGTATTTT. This translates into CASSWMRGLRTDTQYF.

V is TRBV5-1 and J is TRBJ2-5, with D perhaps matching TRBD2 (6 bases). V dropped 4 bases and J dropped 5 bases, with 18 bases sitting between them. Germline V gene data show CDR1 as SGHRS and CDR2 as YFSETQ. The CDR3 consists of 15 residues. The CDR3 DNA reads as TGCGCCAGCAGCGGAGGGGCCACCGTTTGGGAGACCCAGTACTTC. Its protein product is CASSGGATVWETQYF.

This chain links TRBV10-2 with TRBJ2-1; 15 bases agree with TRBD2. The CDR3 contains 18 residues. With V trimmed by 0 bases and J by 8 bases, 8 bases remained unmatched. The germline gives CDR1 WSHSY, CDR2 SAAADI. The CDR3 sequence is CASSESRTSGRALDEQFF. The CDR3 DNA reads TGCGCCAGCAGTGAGTCGCGGACTAGCGGGAGGGCCTTGGATGAGCAGTTCTTC.

This rearrangement joins TRBV6-5 to TRBJ2-3; TRBD2 agrees at 9 bases. Germline V gene data show CDR1 as MNHEY and CDR2 as SVGAGI. The CDR3 is 15 residues long. V lost 6 bases, J lost 4 bases, and 8 bases stayed unmatched. DNA for the CDR3: TGTGCCAGCAGCCCCGGGACTAGCAAGGCAGATACGCAGTATTTT. Its translation is CASSPGTSKADTQYF.

The chain carries TRBV7-2 and TRBJ2-5; TRBD1 is a possible D gene (5 bases). Trimming cost V 5 bases and J 5 bases, with 12 bases left between them. There are 13 residues in the CDR3. The V gene's germline CDR1 is SGHTA and CDR2 FQGNSA. The CDR3, as DNA: TGTGCCAGCAGCCGTGACAGATGGGAGACCCAGTACTTC. This encodes CASSRDRWETQYF.